These T cell receptor beta chains were read from a single sample in a study of blood T cell repertoires in COVID-19. Sequencing was performed with immunoSEQ multiplex PCR; in TCRdb, only in-frame clones are kept and a portion is missing. The sample lists under 150,000 clones; approximately 84% were seen once. Sequencing input: PBMCs or T cells enriched from blood (not recorded which). The receptors were sampled from a man between 35 and 55 years old with acute COVID-19. CDR3s include the opening cysteine and the closing phenylalanine or tryptophan. The D gene is left open where the match is weak. Size values are once, few and many counts, or a class for expanded clones, and some rows have none.

D gene | J gene | clone size | V gene | CDR3 DNA | CDR3 protein
TRBD1 | TRBJ1-3 | . | TRBV9 | TGTGCCAGCAGCGCCGTGGAAGGGGGCCCCACCATATATTTT | CASSAVEGGPTIYF
TRBD1 | TRBJ2-5 | . | TRBV5-1 | TGCGCCAGCAGCTGGAACAGGGGAAACCAAGAGACCCAGTACTTC | CASSWNRGNQETQYF
. | TRBJ2-1 | . | TRBV12-5 | TGTGCTAGTGGTCCGGGGATAGGCTCCTACAATGAGCAGTTCTTC | CASGPGIGSYNEQFF
. | TRBJ2-5 | once | TRBV11-2 | TGTGCCAGCAGCTTAGAGAGGACTCAAGAGACCCAGTACTTC | CASSLERTQETQYF
. | TRBJ2-2 | medium-sized | TRBV27 | TGTGCCAGCAGTTTTAAGAGGACCGGGGAGCTGTTTTTT | CASSFKRTGELFF
TRBD2 | TRBJ2-5 | . | TRBV7-2 | TGTGCCAGCAGCCCCTGGCCAGCGGGGGAAGGTGAGACCCAGTACTTC | CASSPWPAGEGETQYF
. | TRBJ2-2 | once | TRBV7-2 | TGTGCCAGCAGCTTAGGTCTGGTACGGACCGGGGAGCTGTTTTTT | CASSLGLVRTGELFF
TRBD2 | TRBJ2-5 | . | TRBV11-2 | TGTGCCAGCAGCGAACGCGGGGGACTGGGGGAGACCCAGTACTTC | CASSERGGLGETQYF
. | TRBJ2-7 | . | TRBV4-1 | TGCGCCAGCAGCCAAGATTCGGTAGCTCGGGACGAGCAGTACTTC | CASSQDSVARDEQYF
. | TRBJ2-3 | . | TRBV5-4 | TGTGCCAGCAGCTTGGAACTGGATACGCAGTATTTT | CASSLELDTQYF
TRBD2 | TRBJ2-5 | . | TRBV5-6 | TGTGCCAGCAGCTCCCCAGCTCTAGCGGACCTACAAGAGACCCAGTACTTC | CASSSPALADLQETQYF
. | TRBJ2-1 | . | TRBV11-2 | TGTGCCAGCAGCTTTGATAGGAGGGATGAGCAGTTCTTC | CASSFDRRDEQFF
TRBD1 | TRBJ1-2 | . | TRBV5-1 | TGCGCCAGCAGTCCGACAGGGTCGACTCTATATGGCTACACCTTC | CASSPTGSTLYGYTF
TRBD1 | TRBJ1-1 | . | TRBV7-8 | TGTGCCAGCAGCCCCCAGGGGGTGAACACTGAAGCTTTCTTT | CASSPQGVNTEAFF
TRBD2 | TRBJ2-7 | . | TRBV15 | TGTGCCACCAGCAGAGATCCAAGCGGGGGGACGGACGAGCAGTACTTC | CATSRDPSGGTDEQYF
TRBD1 | TRBJ2-7 | once | TRBV30 | TGTGCCTGGAGCGTCGGGACAGGGGTTTTGTACGAGCAGTACTTC | CAWSVGTGVLYEQYF
TRBD1 | TRBJ1-4 | few | TRBV28 | TGTGCCAGCAGTCTGCTACAGGACAGGGGCGGTGAAAAACTGTTTTTT | CASSLLQDRGGEKLFF
. | TRBJ2-3 | . | TRBV7-6 | TGTGCCAGCAGCTCCCAGGGGGGAGATACGCAGTATTTT | CASSSQGGDTQYF
. | TRBJ2-1 | once | TRBV11-3 | TGTGCCAGCAGCTTAAATAGAGGCTACAATGAGCAGTTCTTC | CASSLNRGYNEQFF
TRBD1 | TRBJ1-1 | few | TRBV5-4 | TGTGCCAGCAGCTTGCAGGGGGCGGGACCGGCTTTCTTT | CASSLQGAGPAFF
TRBD1 | TRBJ1-6 | few | TRBV7-6 | TGTGCCAGCAGCGTCGGGACAGGGGGGGTCCTCCACTTT | CASSVGTGGVLHF
. | TRBJ2-1 | once | TRBV19 | TGTGCCAGTAGGCGGACCTGGCCCGGCGGGAATGAGCAGTTCTTC | CASRRTWPGGNEQFF
. | TRBJ1-5 | . | TRBV18 | TGTGCCAGCTCCCCCGGCAGTTCGGGTCAGCCCCAGCATTTT | CASSPGSSGQPQHF
TRBD1 | TRBJ1-1 | . | TRBV6-5 | TGTGCCAGCAGCCTAATACTACAGGGGGCGGAAGCTTTCTTT | CASSLILQGAEAFF
. | TRBJ1-4 | . | TRBV5-1 | TGCGCCAGCAGCTTGGCAGGGGATGAAAAACTGTTTTTT | CASSLAGDEKLFF
TRBD1 | TRBJ2-1 | . | TRBV29-1 | TGCAGCGAACAACAGGGGACTGAGCAGTTCTTC | CSEQQGTEQFF
. | TRBJ1-2 | . | TRBV7-9 | TGTGCCAGCAGCTTAGCGGCGGAGCTTGGCTACACCTTC | CASSLAAELGYTF
. | TRBJ2-7 | . | TRBV4-1 | TGCGCCAGCAGCCAAGCCCTTCCCCCCTTCGGCGAGCAGTACTTC | CASSQALPPFGEQYF
TRBD2 | TRBJ2-5 | . | TRBV9 | TGTGCCAGCAGCGCAGCGGGGGGACAAGAGACCCAGTACTTC | CASSAAGGQETQYF
. | TRBJ1-6 | once | TRBV30 | TGTGCCTGCTCCCCAGGTGCCTATAATTCACCCCTCCACTTT | CACSPGAYNSPLHF
. | TRBJ1-3 | . | TRBV5-5 | TGTGCCAGCAGCTCCCACATCCACTCTGGAAACACCATATATTTT | CASSSHIHSGNTIYF
TRBD2 | TRBJ2-5 | . | TRBV28 | TGTGCCAGCAGCTCGCAAAGCGGGGCCCAAGAGACCCAGTACTTC | CASSSQSGAQETQYF
. | TRBJ1-4 | . | TRBV7-9 | TGTGCCAGCAGCCCAGGATTTGAAAAACTGTTTTTT | CASSPGFEKLFF
TRBD1 | TRBJ1-2 | . | TRBV29-1 | TGCAGCGTTGCAGGGGGAGATAACTATGGCTACACCTTC | CSVAGGDNYGYTF
. | TRBJ2-5 | . | TRBV9 | TGTGCCAGCAGCGCGTCCGGGACACTGCAAGAGACCCAGTACTTC | CASSASGTLQETQYF
TRBD1 | TRBJ1-2 | . | TRBV7-2 | TGTGCCAGCAGCTTTGACAGGGGAGGTGGCTACACCTTC | CASSFDRGGGYTF
TRBD2 | TRBJ2-1 | few | TRBV10-1 | TGCGCCAGCAGTGAGTCGAATTACGGTAGCGGGGGAGGTGAGCAGTTCTTC | CASSESNYGSGGGEQFF
. | TRBJ2-2 | . | TRBV4-3 | TGCGCCAGCAGCCAAGCACGGCGCAGGTCCGGGGAGCTGTTTTTT | CASSQARRRSGELFF
TRBD2 | TRBJ2-5 | . | TRBV27 | TGTGCCAGCAGTTGGGGACTAGCGGCGGAGACCCAGTACTTC | CASSWGLAAETQYF
TRBD2 | TRBJ2-7 | once | TRBV19 | TGTGCCAGTAGTCCGACCCTCCGGGGGCGTACTAGCGGGAGGTACTACGAGCAGTACTTC | CASSPTLRGRTSGRYYEQYF
TRBD1 | TRBJ1-2 | . | TRBV5-1 | TGCGCCAGCAGCTTGTGGGACAGGGAAATAGGCCACTATGGCTACACCTTC | CASSLWDREIGHYGYTF
TRBD1 | TRBJ1-1 | . | TRBV7-8 | TGTGCCAGCAGCTCCCCCCGACAGGGGTTGGCTGAAGCTTTCTTT | CASSSPRQGLAEAFF
. | TRBJ1-1 | . | TRBV5-1 | TGCGCCAGCAGCCACGACAGTGAAGCTTTCTTT | CASSHDSEAFF
. | TRBJ2-1 | . | TRBV6-4 | TGTGCCAGCAGTGACTCAGGAGGGGGCAACTACAATGAGCAGTTCTTC | CASSDSGGGNYNEQFF
. | TRBJ1-1 | . | TRBV7-6 | TGTGCCAGCAGCTTAAGAACGGGGGACAACACTGAAGCTTTCTTT | CASSLRTGDNTEAFF
. | TRBJ1-2 | . | TRBV10-3 | TGTGCCATCAGACTTGACACGTATGGCTACACCTTC | CAIRLDTYGYTF
. | TRBJ2-3 | . | TRBV5-4 | TGTGCCAGCAGCTTGGGTTCACCCGGGACAGATACGCAGTATTTT | CASSLGSPGTDTQYF
TRBD1 | TRBJ1-1 | . | TRBV29-1 | TGCAGCGTTTCTATCGACAGGGCGAACACTGAAGCTTTCTTT | CSVSIDRANTEAFF